Presented here are 18 T cell receptor beta chains from one specimen sequenced in a study of T cell repertoires in cytomegalovirus infection. TCRdb reprocessed the reads via MiXCR and lists one record per CDR3 protein. The sample holds about 530,000 distinct CDR3 sequences, more than 25% seen once. Sequenced material: PBMCs. The receptors were sampled from a human donor in good health (CMV status not recorded). Some clones in this sample may be carry-over from other donors' samples.

This chain links TRBV11-3 with TRBJ1-1; no reliable D call. The CDR3 length is 15 residues. The V end was cut by 3 bases, the J end by 4 bases, with 15 bases between. From germline, CDR1 is SGHNT and CDR2 YENEEA. The chain's CDR3 is CASSFWTQGSTEAFF. The CDR3 DNA follows: TGTGCCAGCAGCTTTTGGACCCAAGGGAGCACTGAAGCTTTCTTT.

V gene TRBV7-9 combines with J gene TRBJ2-7; TRBD2 matches at 7 bases. Germline values: CDR1 SEHNR, CDR2 FQNEAQ (reference sequence). CDR3 length: 17 amino acids. V lost 4 bases and J lost 0; bases outside the gene matches: 12. The CDR3 loop is CASSSLASGYSSYEQYV. The CDR3 coding sequence is TGTGCCAGCAGCTCCTTGGCTAGCGGATACAGCTCCTACGAGCAGTACGTC.

The chain couples TRBV12-3 or TRBV12-4 to TRBJ2-7, with TRBD1 as a possible D gene (6 bases). This CDR3 spans 13 amino acids. V was pared by 6 bases and J by 5 bases, with 14 bases between. In DNA, the CDR3 is TGTGCCAGCAGGCTAATACAGGGCAACGAGCAGTACTTC. Protein product: CASRLIQGNEQYF.

This clonotype showed up many times. The rearrangement links TRBV7-9 to TRBJ2-3; D remains unclear. This CDR3 spans 14 amino acids. Germline CDR1 SEHNR, CDR2 FQNEAQ (reference sequence). V was cut by 1 base and J by 0 bases, with 5 bases left in between. The CDR3 protein is CASSLGMSTDTQYF. In DNA, the CDR3 is TGTGCCAGCAGCTTAGGGATGAGCACAGATACGCAGTATTTT. Supplemented by reference TRBV7-9 and TRBJ2-3, the full variable domain reads DTGVSQNPRHKITKRGQNVTFRCDPISEHNRLYWYRQTLGQGPEFLTYFQNEAQLEKSRLLSDRFSAERPKGSFSTLEIQRTEQGDSAMYLCASSLGMSTDTQYFGPGTRLTVL.

The CDR3: CASSEIAVSDLRTWGAFF. CDR3 in DNA: TGTGCCAGCAGTGAAATCGCAGTTTCTGACCTTAGGACATGGGGGGCTTTCTTT. The chain has TRBV2 and TRBJ1-1, with a possible D match to TRBD1 (5 bases). The CDR3 runs 18 residues. The germline V gene encodes CDR1 SNHLY and CDR2 FYNNEI. V was trimmed by 2 bases and J by 11 bases, leaving 30 bases between them.

The chain is built from TRBV19 and TRBJ2-3; 8 nucleotides align to TRBD2. V lost 10 bases and J lost 4; bases outside the gene matches: 7. The CDR3 is made up of 13 amino acids. Germline V lookup: CDR1 LNHDA, CDR2 SQIVND (reference sequence). CDR3: CATTGLAADTQYF. Written as DNA, the CDR3 is TGTGCCACAACCGGACTAGCCGCAGATACGCAGTATTTT.

This chain joins TRBV7-6 and TRBJ2-1; possible D gene TRBD2, 6 bases. This CDR3 is 16 amino acids long. With 4 bases removed from V and 8 bases from J, the gap between germline ends came to 21 bases. Looked up from germline, CDR1 is SGHVS and CDR2 is FNYEAQ. The CDR3 protein is CASSYTTRGRTDEQFF. CDR3 DNA sequence: TGTGCCAGCAGCTACACGACTAGAGGGAGGACTGATGAGCAGTTCTTC.

The rearrangement joins TRBV27 to TRBJ2-1; D perhaps matches TRBD1 (6 bases). The CDR3 is 14 amino acids. Germline CDR1 reads MNHEY; CDR2 reads SMNVEV (reference sequence). Trimming left V 3 bases short and J 9 bases short, with 15 bases between. The CDR3 reads CASSFSFQGIEQFF. The CDR3, as DNA: TGTGCCAGCAGTTTCAGCTTCCAGGGGATTGAGCAGTTCTTC.

V and J are TRBV10-3 and TRBJ2-7; the D gene is possibly TRBD1 (5 bases). The CDR3 runs 16 residues. The germline V and J ends were trimmed by 0 bases and 5 bases, with 17 bases remaining between them. CDR1 is ENHRY and CDR2 is SYGVKD in the germline V gene. The CDR3 nucleotides are TGTGCCATCAGTGAGTCGCAGCTAATGGGGCCCCACGAGCAGTACTTC. This encodes CAISESQLMGPHEQYF.

This clonotype was counted between two and nine times. CDR3 DNA: TGTGCCAGCAGTCGAGCGGGGGCCGTAGGTACGCAGTATTTT. Translated: CASSRAGAVGTQYF. The genes are TRBV6-6 and TRBJ2-3; 8 bases are a match to TRBD2. V lost 5 bases, J lost 8 bases, and 9 bases stayed unmatched. The CDR3 has 14 residues. Germline V CDR1 and CDR2: MNHNY, SVGAGI (reference sequence).

The chain joins TRBV19 to TRBJ1-1, with a possible D match to TRBD1 (5 bases). The CDR3 extends over 14 amino acids. Germline V lookup: CDR1 LNHDA, CDR2 SQIVND (reference sequence). V lost 4 bases, J lost 3 bases, and 12 bases lay in between. The CDR3 protein is CASSRLFRDTEAFF. Written as DNA, the CDR3 is TGTGCCAGTAGTAGATTATTCAGGGACACTGAAGCTTTCTTT.

The chain is built from TRBV27 and TRBJ2-1, with 8 bases that match TRBD1. Germline V gives CDR1 MNHEY, CDR2 SMNVEV (reference sequence). CDR3 length: 16 amino acids. The trim removed 4 bases at V and 5 bases at J, leaving 10 bases unmatched. Here the CDR3 reads CASSSLRGTGNNEQFF. In nucleotides, the CDR3 is TGTGCCAGCAGTTCCCTTCGCGGGACAGGTAACAATGAGCAGTTCTTC.

This clonotype has more than one count but fewer than ten. The genes are TRBV7-2 and TRBJ2-7; D is undetermined. V lost 3 bases to trimming and J lost 4 bases, with 19 bases between them. The CDR3 length is 16 residues. The germline CDR1 and CDR2 sequences are SGHTA and FQGNSA. The CDR3 DNA sequence: TGTGCCAGCAGCTTCACTCAGGAGCTGGGCGGATACGAGCAGTACTTC. Amino acid sequence: CASSFTQELGGYEQYF.

This clonotype was counted a few times. The chain couples TRBV24-1 to TRBJ2-2; D uncertain. CDR3 length: 15 amino acids. V was pared by 4 bases and J by 6 bases, with 14 bases between. The V gene's germline CDR1 is KGHDR and CDR2 SFDVKD. CDR3 sequence (DNA): TGTGCCACCAGTGAACCCGCTGCAGGTGCCGGGGAGCTGTTTTTT. As protein: CATSEPAAGAGELFF.

At least ten counts were recorded for this clonotype. The CDR3 spells CASSPRMLTGNTIYF. As DNA, the CDR3 is TGTGCCAGCAGCCCAAGAATGCTTACTGGAAACACCATATATTTT. The rearrangement links TRBV7-2 to TRBJ1-3; D unclear. V gave up 5 bases and J gave up 2 bases, with 13 bases separating them. From germline, CDR1 is SGHTA and CDR2 FQGNSA. The CDR3 has 15 amino acids.

This clonotype appeared once. The gene calls are TRBV28 and TRBJ2-2; no clear D. Trimming took 9 bases from V and 4 from J, leaving 12 bases between them. This CDR3 spans 13 amino acids. Germline CDR1 and CDR2: MDHEN and SYDVKM. CDR3 residues: CASLGRATGELFF. The CDR3 coding sequence is TGTGCCAGTCTTGGAAGGGCCACCGGGGAGCTGTTTTTT.

This clonotype was detected ten times or more. The rearrangement links TRBV7-9 to TRBJ1-2; tentatively, D is TRBD1 (5 bases). Germline V lookup: CDR1 SEHNR, CDR2 FQNEAQ (reference sequence). The CDR3 loop spans 15 amino acids. V was pared by 3 bases and J by 0 bases, with 11 bases between. CDR3 sequence: CASSFGTQANYGYTF. CDR3 sequence (DNA): TGTGCCAGCAGCTTCGGGACCCAAGCTAACTATGGCTACACCTTC.

This clonotype was found a few times. Here the CDR3 DNA reads TGTGCCAGTATCCCAGTTCCGGGACAGGGGTTCCGGACTGAAGCTTTCTTT. Translation gives CASIPVPGQGFRTEAFF. The gene calls are TRBV19 and TRBJ1-1; 10 nucleotides align to TRBD1. Germline V gene sequence: CDR1 LNHDA, CDR2 SQIVND (reference sequence). V dropped 7 bases and J dropped 5; count of bases not matched to a gene: 16. This CDR3 comprises 17 residues.